This T cell receptor beta chain was captured by sequencing in a study of blood T cell repertoires in COVID-19 (dated by TCRdb to 2020 to 2022). For context, the study as a whole: Samples covering the acute and convalescent phases of COVID-19 were provided by collaborators in the United States, Italy and Spain. The material from the prospective study consisted of cDNA or gDNA derived from T cells, B-cell-depleted T cells, or PBMCs. The samples were drawn from two sources: the first 160 participants of the ongoing ImmuneRACE study, and 1,254 subjects contributed by 6 global collaborators. Sample metadata almost always included a de-identified subject ID, COVID-19 status, age in years and sex. The repertoires were released in a freely available public database meant as a resource for research on the immune response to SARS-CoV-2. Subjects who had been exposed to COVID-19, were actively infected with it, or had recovered from it provided the deeply sampled blood TCRbeta repertoires that made up the dataset. Where available, HLA class I and class II types were taken from metadata supplied by the sample provider and were not determined by assay-based typing.

The immunoSEQ Assay, a bias-controlled multiplex PCR, was used to amplify TCRbeta CDR3 regions from genomic DNA. In the original analysis: The number of nucleated cells in each sample was estimated from the amplification of reference gene primers within the assay. Sequence reads were collapsed and filtered to measure the absolute abundance of every unique TCRbeta CDR3 rearrangement. For each sample, productive Simpson clonality was calculated as the square root of Simpson's diversity index across productive rearrangements. TCRdb took this table from immuneACCESS and kept in-frame rearrangements with V and J called. Such tables lack part of the clones; where checked against another copy, unresolved V genes explain under half of the gap, and the rest is unexplained. D and trimming come from the DNA, and the V and J calls and clone size come from that table. The sample profile shows about 160,000 clones; roughly 88% of them were found once. The ten largest clones add up to 6.6% of the sample.

In the prospective study, participants were roughly 18 to 100 years old, resided in 25 or so geographic areas of the United States, and were enrolled through a virtual design. In the prospective study, cohorts were assigned on the basis of participant-reported clinical history obtained from a screening survey and a study questionnaire. Recovered participants in ImmuneRACE Cohort 3 were defined by two consecutive negative NP/OP PCR tests, clearance by a healthcare professional, or resolution of symptoms. In the prospective study, whole blood, serum and a nasopharyngeal or oropharyngeal swab were collected from each participant by mobile phlebotomists. Participants in the prospective study had the option to provide additional blood draws and questionnaires over a roughly 2-month period. Blood samples from the prospective study were shipped frozen or at room temperature prior to DNA extraction. The germline V gene encodes CDR1 SEHNR and CDR2 FQNEAQ (reference sequence). V has 2 bases trimmed and J has 7 bases trimmed; junction bases matching no gene number 11. The CDR3 has 18 amino acids, counting the end cysteine and phenylalanine. Only CDR3 DNA is held: 54 bases, read in frame from base 1.

This clone was found a few times. The antigen it binds to is not known. The input lacks base qualities; no much larger clone sits a single base away. General findings and caveats noted by the study authors: The quantity of clinical and demographic metadata differed by source and by participant and was supplied without curation.

The sequence was obtained from a woman aged 50 to 65 who had recovered from COVID-19. The V and J genes are TRBV7-9 and TRBJ2-1; 13 middle bases align to TRBD2. The sequenced material came from PBMCs or T cells enriched from blood (not recorded which). The DNA reads TGTGCCAGCAGCTTACCCCCGCGACTAGCGGGGGGTATAAATGAGCAGTTCTTC. It codes for CASSLPPRLAGGINEQFF.